Given below is one TCR beta chain in context. The source of the sample is a study of blood T cell repertoires in COVID-19. Study in general: Samples representing acute and convalescent COVID-19 were sourced from the United States, Italy and Spain. PBMCs, B-cell-depleted T cells, or T cells were the source of the cDNA or gDNA that made up the material.

The V end lost 3 bases, the J end lost 9 bases, and 12 bases lay between the germline ends. Germline loops: CDR1 GTSNPN, CDR2 SVGIG (reference sequence). This CDR3 region has 13 residues. In the original analysis: Estimation of nucleated cell counts was performed using reference gene primer amplification. This table comes from immunoSEQ multiplex PCR, and its TCRdb copy is limited to in-frame clones, with some not included. V and J calls and clone size come straight from that table; D and trimming were deduced from the DNA. The table includes 200,000 to 250,000 clones, over 70% detected once. Input material: peripheral blood. The chain recombines TRBV30 with TRBJ1-6; no firm D call. This TCR was recovered from a woman aged 70 to 79 with acute or convalescent COVID-19. CDR3 sequence: CAWRSGSTSPLHF. CDR3 DNA sequence: TGTGCCTGGAGGTCTGGGAGCACTTCACCCCTCCACTTT.